Below are 16 T cell receptor beta chains sequenced from a single sample in a study of T cells after yellow fever vaccination. TCRdb recomputed calls from the 5' RACE reads with MiXCR, one row per CDR3 protein. This sample has around 60,000 distinct CDR3 sequences, with around 6.2% found just once. The specimen was PBMCs, either bulk or a sorted T-cell subset (CD4+, CD8+, memory, or dextramer-sorted; not recorded which), collected on the day of the yellow fever booster vaccination. The receptors come from a young man who received the YFV17D yellow fever vaccine.

This clonotype appeared many times. The gene calls are TRBV7-2 and TRBJ2-5, with a tentative D call TRBD1 (6 bases). V dropped 4 bases and J dropped 6 bases, with 18 bases sitting between them. Germline CDR1 reads SGHTA; CDR2 reads FQGNSA. CDR3 size: 15 residues. In DNA form, the CDR3 reads TGTGCCAGCAGCTCGGCTGGTGGGGGCGCAAAGACCCAGTACTTC. Its protein is CASSSAGGGAKTQYF.

The rearrangement links TRBV7-9 to TRBJ1-6; D perhaps matches TRBD1 (6 bases). Germline V gene lookup returns CDR1 SEHNR and CDR2 FQNEAQ (reference sequence). Trimming took off 5 bases at V and 7 bases at J, with 21 bases between the two ends. CDR3 length: 17 residues. Written as DNA, the CDR3 is TGTGCCAGCAGCCGGGGGGCAGGGGCGCAACCAAATTCACCCCTCCACTTT. This gives the protein CASSRGAGAQPNSPLHF. The entire variable domain, with the rest obtained from reference TRBV7-9 and TRBJ1-6, is as follows: DTGVSQNPRHKITKRGQNVTFRCDPISEHNRLYWYRQTLGQGPEFLTYFQNEAQLEKSRLLSDRFSAERPKGSFSTLEIQRTEQGDSAMYLCASSRGAGAQPNSPLHFGNGTRLTVT.

This clonotype has ten or more counts. The chain joins TRBV6-1 to TRBJ2-3, with D possibly matching TRBD1 (6 bases). Germline V gene data show CDR1 as MNHNS and CDR2 as SASEGT. The CDR3 has 14 residues. The ends were cut back, 7 bases at V and 4 bases at J, with 15 bases in the middle. The CDR3 is CASTSRGSADTQYF. CDR3 DNA sequence: TGTGCCAGCACCTCCAGGGGTAGCGCAGATACGCAGTATTTT.

This clonotype was counted a few times. V and J are TRBV4-1 and TRBJ2-7; D possibly uses TRBD1 or TRBD2 (5 bases each). Trimming took 0 bases from V and 5 from J, leaving 20 bases between them. The V gene's germline CDR1 is MGHRA and CDR2 YSYEKL. This CDR3 spans 17 amino acids. CDR3 in DNA: TGCGCCAGCAGCCAAGATGGGACCAGTCCATGGCCTGACGAGCAGTACTTC. Translated: CASSQDGTSPWPDEQYF.

The CDR3 spells CASTTGQGESYGYTF. In DNA form, the CDR3 reads TGTGCCAGCACCACGGGGCAGGGGGAGTCCTATGGCTACACCTTC. The V gene is TRBV6-2 or TRBV6-3, the J gene TRBJ1-2; the match to TRBD1 covers 7 bases. This CDR3 has 15 residues. V dropped 7 bases and J dropped 4; count of bases not matched to a gene: 12. Germline V gives CDR1 MNHEY, CDR2 SVGEGT.

This chain links TRBV12-5 with TRBJ2-1; 9 bases agree with TRBD2. The CDR3 runs to 16 residues. Per the germline V gene, CDR1 is LGHNT and CDR2 is FRNRAP. V lost 7 bases to trimming and J lost 2 bases; unmatched junction nucleotides: 9. CDR3 residues: CASAPVRGGTYNEQFF. The CDR3 DNA reads as TGTGCTAGTGCCCCGGTGCGGGGGGGTACCTACAATGAGCAGTTCTTC.

The chain is built from TRBV4-1 and TRBJ1-1, with D perhaps matching TRBD1 (5 bases). The germline V gene encodes CDR1 MGHRA and CDR2 YSYEKL. This CDR3 is 14 amino acids long. The V end was cut by 4 bases, the J end by 4 bases, with 13 bases between. The CDR3 nucleotides read TGCGCCAGCAGCCGCTCGGGGGGAATCACTGAAGCTTTCTTT. Protein product: CASSRSGGITEAFF.

J is TRBJ2-7 and V is TRBV20-1; no clear D gene. V was pared by 3 bases and J by 1 base, with 7 bases between. The CDR3 runs 12 residues. In germline, CDR1 is DFQATT, CDR2 SNEGSKA (reference sequence). The CDR3 reads CSASLGSYEQYV. As DNA, the CDR3 is TGCAGTGCTAGTTTGGGGTCCTACGAGCAGTACGTC.

This clonotype has ten or more counts. CDR3 in amino acids: CASSQERVDEQFF. The CDR3 nucleotides are TGTGCCAGCAGCCAAGAGAGGGTCGATGAGCAGTTCTTC. This chain connects TRBV4-2 to TRBJ2-1; maybe TRBD2 (5 bases). The V gene lost 0 bases and the J gene lost 8 bases, with 8 bases spanning the gap. Germline loops: CDR1 LGHNA, CDR2 YNFKEQ. The CDR3 spans 13 residues.

V and J are TRBV6-2 or TRBV6-3 and TRBJ2-7; D is ambiguous. The ends were cut back, 5 bases at V and 3 bases at J, with 8 bases in the middle. The CDR3 spans 12 residues. Germline V gene lookup returns CDR1 MNHEY and CDR2 SVGEGT. CDR3 nucleotide sequence: TGTGCCAGCAGTCTCAGTAACTACGAGCAGTACGTC. Translating gives CASSLSNYEQYV.

The chain combines TRBV12-3 or TRBV12-4 with TRBJ1-6; 9 bases line up with TRBD1. With 7 bases clipped from V and 6 bases from J, the junction kept 4 bases outside the gene matches. This CDR3 comprises 14 residues. The CDR3 nucleotides are TGTGCCAGCAACCCGGGACAGGGTAATTCACCCCTCCACTTT. Translating gives CASNPGQGNSPLHF.

This clonotype was seen at least ten times. This chain joins TRBV5-1 and TRBJ2-1; 7 nucleotides line up with TRBD2. The V segment lost 4 bases and the J segment 6 bases; nucleotides outside the gene matches: 13. The CDR3 consists of 16 residues. Germline V gene sequence: CDR1 SGHRS, CDR2 YFSETQ. CDR3 in DNA: TGCGCCAGCAGCCTGACCGAGACTAGCCTATTCAATGAGCAGTTCTTC. Its protein product is CASSLTETSLFNEQFF.

V is TRBV7-9 and J is TRBJ2-1; TRBD1 is a possible D gene (6 bases). The CDR3 has 16 amino acids. V shed 2 bases and J shed 7 bases, with 18 bases lying between them. The germline V gene encodes CDR1 SEHNR and CDR2 FQNEAQ (reference sequence). The CDR3 loop reads CASSLYGRGITNEQFF. In DNA, the CDR3 is TGTGCCAGCAGCTTATACGGCAGGGGCATAACGAATGAGCAGTTCTTC. Full variable domain (rest looked up from reference TRBV7-9 and TRBJ2-1): DTGVSQNPRHKITKRGQNVTFRCDPISEHNRLYWYRQTLGQGPEFLTYFQNEAQLEKSRLLSDRFSAERPKGSFSTLEIQRTEQGDSAMYLCASSLYGRGITNEQFFGPGTRLTVL.

This clonotype was counted ten times or more. J is TRBJ2-1 and V is TRBV4-1; maybe TRBD1 (5 bases). This CDR3 comprises 15 residues. Germline V lookup: CDR1 MGHRA, CDR2 YSYEKL. Trimming cost V 0 bases and J 7 bases, with 13 bases left between them. CDR3: CASSQEGWGTNEQFF. The CDR3 DNA follows: TGCGCCAGCAGCCAAGAGGGTTGGGGCACGAATGAGCAGTTCTTC.

V gene TRBV7-2 combines with J gene TRBJ2-2; D not certain. Germline-derived CDR1 and CDR2 are SGHTA and FQGNSA. V was clipped by 5 bases and J by 2 bases, with 9 bases between them. The length of the CDR3 is 14 residues. In DNA form, the CDR3 reads TGTGCCAGCAGCCTACCGGTAAACACCGGGGAGCTGTTTTTT. It specifies CASSLPVNTGELFF.

In DNA, the CDR3 is TGCAGCGTTGTCAGCGGGGGCTACAATGAGCAGTTCTTC. Protein sequence: CSVVSGGYNEQFF. This chain uses TRBV29-1 with TRBJ2-1, with TRBD2 identical over 8 bases. There are 13 residues in the CDR3. With V trimmed by 4 bases and J by 3 bases, 2 bases remained unmatched. CDR1 is SQVTM and CDR2 is ANQGSEA in the germline V gene.